One and the same sample provided the 19 T cell receptor beta chains below, sequenced in a study of blood T cell repertoires in COVID-19. Here immunoSEQ multiplex PCR was the method, and the copy in TCRdb shows in-frame clones only, minus some. Among about 120,000 clones, roughly 85% were seen once, and the ten largest hold roughly 4.7%. Specimen: peripheral blood. The receptors originated from a middle-aged man with acute or convalescent COVID-19.

This rearrangement joins TRBV7-2 to TRBJ2-7; D ambiguous. The V end lost 1 base, the J end lost 0 bases, and 10 bases lay between the germline ends. This CDR3 comprises 15 residues. The germline CDR1 and CDR2 sequences are SGHTA and FQGNSA. This CDR3 is CASSLGASPSYEQYF. The CDR3 DNA reads TGTGCCAGCAGCTTAGGGGCATCTCCCTCCTACGAGCAGTACTTC.

The chain joins TRBV4-1 to TRBJ1-1; D is possibly TRBD1 (6 bases). Trimming pared 1 base from V and 0 bases from J, leaving 21 bases between. Germline V CDR1 and CDR2: MGHRA, YSYEKL. This CDR3 contains 19 residues. The CDR3, as DNA: TGCGCCAGCAGCCAAGGTCGACAGGATCCCTTTCTTATGAACACTGAAGCTTTCTTT. Its translation is CASSQGRQDPFLMNTEAFF.

The chain links TRBV5-6 to TRBJ2-7; possible D gene TRBD1, 5 bases. The CDR3 length is 15 residues. V was pared by 1 base and J by 7 bases, with 18 bases between. Germline values: CDR1 SGHDT, CDR2 YYEEEE. CDR3 sequence: CASSLPFQGLGEQYF. CDR3 nucleotide sequence: TGTGCCAGCAGCTTGCCTTTCCAGGGCCTGGGGGAGCAGTACTTC.

The chain uses TRBV3-1 (or the pseudogene TRBV3-2) and TRBJ1-1, with 12 nucleotides matching TRBD1. CDR3 length equals 20 residues. In germline, CDR1 is LGHDT, CDR2 YNNKEL (reference sequence). V trimming: 4 bases; J trimming: 3 bases; junction bases outside the gene matches: 18. The CDR3 DNA reads as TGTGCCAGCAGCCGATATTCTACGGGACAGGGGGCTGAGGCGGACACTGAAGCTTTCTTT. Its translation is CASSRYSTGQGAEADTEAFF.

The J gene is TRBJ1-2, the V gene TRBV6-1, with 9 bases lining up with TRBD1. The V segment lost 0 bases and the J segment 5 bases; nucleotides outside the gene matches: 4. Germline CDR1 reads MNHNS; CDR2 reads SASEGT. The CDR3 totals 15 residues. The CDR3 region has the DNA TGTGCCAGCAGTGAAGCCCTAGGGACAGGGTATGGCTACACCTTC. It codes for CASSEALGTGYGYTF.

V is TRBV5-4 and J is TRBJ2-7, with 10 nucleotides matching TRBD1. V lost 4 bases to trimming and J lost 7 bases; unmatched junction nucleotides: 8. CDR3 length: 14 residues. Per the germline V gene, CDR1 is SGHNT and CDR2 is YYREEE (reference sequence). As DNA, the CDR3 is TGTGCCAGCAGCCTCCGGACAGGGGGAAATGAGCAGTACTTC. Translation: CASSLRTGGNEQYF.

This clone was found once. This sequence joins TRBV6-5 and TRBJ2-2; no definite D call. The CDR3 extends over 14 amino acids. The germline gives CDR1 MNHEY, CDR2 SVGAGI. Trimming removed 6 bases from V and 2 bases from J, with 10 bases in between. For the CDR3, the DNA is TGTGCCAGCAGCCATCGAGGTAACACCGGGGAGCTGTTTTTT. Translating it yields CASSHRGNTGELFF.

This chain connects TRBV4-2 to TRBJ2-7; 7 nucleotides match TRBD1. This CDR3 comprises 18 residues. Losses at the gene ends were 4 bases for V and 5 bases for J; bases not matched to a gene: 20. In germline, CDR1 is LGHNA, CDR2 YNFKEQ. CDR3 residues: CASSRQDERQGGYNEQYF. The CDR3 nucleotides are TGTGCCAGCAGCCGGCAGGACGAACGACAGGGTGGATACAACGAGCAGTACTTC.

V gene TRBV7-6 combines with J gene TRBJ2-2; 8 positions agree with TRBD2. V was pared by 7 bases and J by 4 bases, with 23 bases of the junction left unmatched. The germline CDR1 and CDR2 sequences are SGHVS and FNYEAQ. This CDR3 contains 20 residues. The CDR3 DNA is TGTGCCAGCACCCCCCGAGCTGTGACTCGGGGGGGTTATGGCACCGGGGAGCTGTTTTTT. This sequence encodes CASTPRAVTRGGYGTGELFF.

V usage is TRBV4-2 and J usage is TRBJ1-5, with D possibly TRBD1 on 5 matching bases. The ends were cut back, 1 base at V and 2 bases at J, with 9 bases in the middle. CDR1 is LGHNA and CDR2 is YNFKEQ in the germline V gene. The CDR3 consists of 15 residues. CDR3 region: CASSQGQQGNQPQHF. DNA of the CDR3: TGTGCCAGCAGCCAAGGTCAACAGGGCAATCAGCCCCAGCATTTT.

This chain uses TRBV7-9 with TRBJ2-1, with 7 bases matching TRBD2. This CDR3 has 16 amino acids. The germline gives CDR1 SEHNR, CDR2 FQNEAQ (reference sequence). V trimming: 5 bases; J trimming: 4 bases; junction bases outside the gene matches: 11. DNA of the CDR3: TGTGCCAGCAGCCCAAGACTAGCTGTGTCTTACAATGAGCAGTTCTTC. Translated: CASSPRLAVSYNEQFF.

This clone was observed a single time. The chain is built from TRBV19 and TRBJ2-7; the D is unclear. V was pared by 1 base and J by 3 bases, with 13 bases between. The V gene's germline CDR1 is LNHDA and CDR2 SQIVND (reference sequence). The CDR3 length is 15 residues. The CDR3: CASSIAPGTDYEQYF. CDR3 coding DNA: TGTGCCAGTAGTATAGCCCCAGGAACGGACTACGAGCAGTACTTC.

The chain has TRBV4-2 and TRBJ1-4, with D unresolved. The germline CDR1 and CDR2 sequences are LGHNA and YNFKEQ. The germline V and J ends were trimmed by 4 bases and 10 bases, with 10 bases remaining between them. This CDR3 has 12 amino acids. The CDR3 nucleotides are TGTGCCAGCAGCCCCCCGGGAGGAAAACTGTTTTTT. As protein: CASSPPGGKLFF.

This clone was detected many times. This chain connects TRBV7-8 to TRBJ2-7; 10 bases align to TRBD2. This CDR3 contains 18 residues. Losses at the gene ends were 2 bases for V and 1 base for J; bases not matched to a gene: 11. Germline V gene lookup returns CDR1 SGHVS and CDR2 FQNEAQ. The CDR3 DNA sequence: TGTGCCAGCAGCTTAAGGTCTAGCGGGAGAGTGTGGTCCTACGAGCAGTACTTC. Protein product: CASSLRSSGRVWSYEQYF.

CDR3 sequence: CASSGLAGYTDTQYF. The CDR3 DNA sequence: TGTGCCAGCAGCGGATTAGCGGGATACACAGATACGCAGTATTTT. The V gene is TRBV7-2, the J gene TRBJ2-3, with TRBD2 matching 8 bases. Germline values: CDR1 SGHTA, CDR2 FQGNSA. V shed 5 bases, J shed 2 bases, and the junction held 6 bases outside the gene matches. There are 15 residues in the CDR3.

V usage is TRBV6-2 or TRBV6-3 and J usage is TRBJ1-6; the match to TRBD1 covers 10 bases. With 5 bases clipped from V and 9 bases from J, the junction kept 7 bases outside the gene matches. The germline CDR1 and CDR2 sequences are MNHEY and SVGEGT. The CDR3 loop spans 15 amino acids. For the CDR3, the DNA is TGTGCCAGCAGTGCCGGGACAGGGGTATCTTCACCCCTCCACTTT. Its translation is CASSAGTGVSSPLHF.

The chain links TRBV28 to TRBJ1-1; the match to TRBD1 covers 8 bases. Trimming took 3 bases from V and 0 from J; bases not matched to a gene: 3. Germline loops: CDR1 MDHEN, CDR2 SYDVKM. The CDR3 length is 15 residues. The DNA of the CDR3 is TGTGCCAGCAGTTTGACAGGGGTCTTGAACACTGAAGCTTTCTTT. Protein sequence: CASSLTGVLNTEAFF.

The chain has TRBV5-1 and TRBJ1-1, with no clear D. V dropped 2 bases and J dropped 3 bases, with 8 bases sitting between them. CDR1 is SGHRS, CDR2 YFSETQ, per germline. The CDR3 extends over 13 amino acids. CDR3 residues: CASSFDADTEAFF. CDR3 sequence (DNA): TGCGCCAGCAGCTTCGATGCGGACACTGAAGCTTTCTTT.

The V call is TRBV5-4, the J call TRBJ1-6; D may be TRBD1 (6 bases). The CDR3 sequence is 15 residues long. The V end was cut by 4 bases, the J end by 9 bases, with 17 bases between. CDR1 is SGHNT, CDR2 YYREEE, per germline (reference sequence). As DNA, the CDR3 is TGTGCCAGCAGCACGCTACAGGGATCTGGTTCACCCCTCCACTTT. Translation: CASSTLQGSGSPLHF. Full variable domain (rest looked up from reference TRBV5-4 and TRBJ1-6): ETGVTQSPTHLIKTRGQQVTLRCSSQSGHNTVSWYQQALGQGPQFIFQYYREEENGRGNFPPRFSGLQFPNYSSELNVNALELDDSALYLCASSTLQGSGSPLHFGNGTRLTVT.